Sequencing of this T cell receptor (beta chain) was carried out in a study of blood T cell repertoires in COVID-19. The table lists this clone with a count of one. This table comes from immunoSEQ multiplex PCR, and its TCRdb copy is limited to in-frame clones, with some not included. The table records roughly 300,000 clones, approximately 92% of them present only once. V gave up 2 bases and J gave up 5 bases; unmatched junction bases: 6. There are 16 residues in the CDR3. Germline CDR1 is MNHNY and CDR2 is SVGAGI (reference sequence). This receptor was taken from a young woman with COVID-19, enrolled during active disease. Sequencing was carried out using peripheral blood. This chain connects TRBV6-6 to TRBJ1-4, with 9 bases fitting TRBD1. This chain's CDR3 is CASSYTPGTGNEKLFF. CDR3 nucleotide sequence: TGTGCCAGCAGTTACACTCCGGGGACAGGGAATGAAAAACTGTTTTTT.